This T cell receptor beta chain was recovered during a study of cytomegalovirus exposure and HLA in healthy donors. Study-level findings and limits: Available immune exposure information was restricted to CMV serostatus only. HLA allele associations emerged for about 16,000 TCR beta sequences in a later analysis, at 0.05 false discovery rate.

Points on this clone: Its target is unknown. A read error may account for a junction end that differs from germline.

Germline CDR1 and CDR2: SEHNR and FQNEAQ (reference sequence). The length of the CDR3 is 15 residues. Primers: 60 Vbeta forward and 13 Jbeta reverse. Using immunoSEQ multiplex PCR, the repertoire was profiled, and TCRdb retains in-frame clones only, with some absent. The sample comprises about 130,000 clones, around three quarters of which are singletons, and over 2.5% rests with the top ten. The receptor was derived from a male donor in good health and CMV-seronegative. The sequencing sample was made of PBMCs. The V and J genes are TRBV7-9 and TRBJ1-5; 10 bases match TRBD1. The CDR3 loop reads CSSSLGTGEGQPQHF. The CDR3 region has the DNA TGTTCCAGCAGCTTAGGGACAGGGGAGGGTCAGCCCCAGCATTTT.